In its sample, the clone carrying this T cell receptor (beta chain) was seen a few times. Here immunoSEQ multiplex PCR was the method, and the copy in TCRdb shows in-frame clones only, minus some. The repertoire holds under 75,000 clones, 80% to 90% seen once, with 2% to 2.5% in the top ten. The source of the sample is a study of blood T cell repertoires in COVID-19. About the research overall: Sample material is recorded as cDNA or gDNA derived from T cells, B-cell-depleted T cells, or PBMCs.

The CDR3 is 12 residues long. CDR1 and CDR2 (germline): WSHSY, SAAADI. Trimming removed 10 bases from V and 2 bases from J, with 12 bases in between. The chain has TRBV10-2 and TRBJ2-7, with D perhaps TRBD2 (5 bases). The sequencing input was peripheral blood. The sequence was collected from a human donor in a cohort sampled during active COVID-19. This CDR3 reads CATKDSTYEQYF. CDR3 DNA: TGCGCCACCAAGGACTCGACCTACGAGCAGTACTTC.